This paragraph reports one T cell receptor beta chain. A much bigger clone sits one base away, suggesting this may be a read error. This record belongs to a study of blood T cell repertoires in COVID-19. In the study overall: The United States, Italy and Spain were the sources of the acute and convalescent COVID-19 samples. T cells, B-cell-depleted T cells, or PBMCs supplied cDNA or gDNA.

Original analysis: Counts of nucleated cells, estimated from reference gene primer amplification, were obtained. Clones were read by immunoSEQ multiplex PCR, and TCRdb kept only the in-frame ones, dropping some. That table is the source of V, J and clone size, and D and trimming were worked out from the DNA. Among some 86,000 clones listed, about 85% were seen once. CDR1 and CDR2 (germline): SNHLY, FYNNEI. Losses at the gene ends were 5 bases for V and 0 bases for J; bases not matched to a gene: 5. CDR3 size: 15 residues. The material sequenced was peripheral blood. This TCR derives from a woman in her sixties or seventies with acute or convalescent COVID-19. This chain uses TRBV2 with TRBJ2-3; TRBD2 agrees at 7 bases. The CDR3 spells CASSQTSVSTDTQYF. The CDR3, as DNA: TGTGCCAGCAGTCAAACTAGCGTTAGCACAGATACGCAGTATTTT. Full variable domain (outside the CDR3, taken from reference TRBV2 and TRBJ2-3): EPEVTQTPSHQVTQMGQEVILRCVPISNHLYFYWYRQILGQKVEFLVSFYNNEISEKSEIFDDQFSVERPDGSNFTLKIRSTKLEDSAMYFCASSQTSVSTDTQYFGPGTRLTVL.